One sample yielded the 19 T cell receptor beta chains listed below, sequenced in a study of blood T cells in healthy people across ages. Combining a sample-barcoded 5' primer with a J-beta primer mix, a second PCR ran for about 7 to 11 cycles. TCRdb reprocessed the 5' RACE reads via MiXCR and lists one record per CDR3 protein. This sample has fewer than 900,000 distinct CDR3 sequences; around 40% occur once, and the top ten carry more than 20%. Sequencing was carried out using blood. Receptor source: a woman aged 60-70 years in good health.

The V gene is TRBV4-1, the J gene TRBJ1-1; D unclear. The germline V gene encodes CDR1 MGHRA and CDR2 YSYEKL. The CDR3 length is 10 residues. V was trimmed by 1 base and J by 12 bases, leaving 6 bases between them. This CDR3 reads CASSQGQTFF. The DNA of the CDR3 is TGCGCCAGCAGCCAAGGTCAAACTTTCTTT.

Comment on this clonotype: A single base separates this from a much larger clone, so it may be a read error. The V and J genes are TRBV4-3 and TRBJ2-6, with D perhaps matching TRBD2 (5 bases). The length of the CDR3 is 17 residues. The V gene's germline CDR1 is LGHNA and CDR2 YSLEER. The ends were cut back, 1 base at V and 0 bases at J, with 10 bases in the middle. The DNA of the CDR3 is TGCGCCAGCAGCCAAGGATTGGGGAGCTCTGGGGCCAACGTCCTGACTTTC. Translating it yields CASSQGLGSSGANVLTF.

This clonotype has a handful of counts. This chain connects TRBV7-2 to TRBJ2-1, with D tentatively TRBD2 (5 bases). V lost 4 bases and J 6 bases, leaving 10 bases between the germline ends. Germline values: CDR1 SGHTA, CDR2 FQGNSA. The CDR3 sequence is 13 residues long. CDR3 sequence: CASSSDWFNEQFF. Written as DNA, the CDR3 is TGTGCCAGCAGCTCGGACTGGTTCAATGAGCAGTTCTTC.

The chain joins TRBV4-1 to TRBJ2-7; weak D call: TRBD2 (7 bases). V was trimmed by 1 base and J by 7 bases, leaving 17 bases between them. This CDR3 has 15 residues. Germline lookup yields CDR1 MGHRA and CDR2 YSYEKL. The CDR3 loop is CASSQGGGLSNEQYF. For the CDR3, the DNA is TGCGCCAGCAGCCAAGGAGGGGGACTAAGCAATGAGCAGTACTTC.

The DNA for the CDR3 is TGTGCCATCAGTGAGTCCGGGACAGACAATGAGCAGTTCTTC. It is translated as CAISESGTDNEQFF. This rearrangement joins TRBV10-3 to TRBJ2-1; 7 bases line up with TRBD1. Germline values: CDR1 ENHRY, CDR2 SYGVKD. The CDR3 totals 14 residues. With 0 bases clipped from V and 5 bases from J, the junction kept 1 base outside the gene matches.

The V gene is TRBV2, the J gene TRBJ2-4; D possibly corresponds to TRBD2 (5 bases). The CDR3 totals 14 residues. Per the germline V gene, CDR1 is SNHLY and CDR2 is FYNNEI. Trimming pared 6 bases from V and 0 bases from J, leaving 9 bases between. This CDR3 reads CASRAGLAKNIQYF. The CDR3 DNA reads as TGTGCCAGCAGGGCCGGACTAGCCAAAAACATTCAGTACTTC.

This clonotype showed up just once. The rearrangement uses TRBV7-9 and TRBJ2-4, with TRBD1 matching over 7 bases. With 3 bases clipped from V and 1 base from J, the junction kept 18 bases outside the gene matches. Germline V CDR1 and CDR2: SEHNR, FQNEAQ (reference sequence). This CDR3 is built from 20 residues. This CDR3 is CASSFPMSAGSRGAKNIQYF. The CDR3 bases are TGTGCCAGCAGCTTTCCGATGTCCGCCGGCTCCAGGGGGGCCAAAAACATTCAGTACTTC.

This clonotype was observed a handful of times. The rearrangement links TRBV7-3 to TRBJ2-3, with 10 positions matching TRBD1. Germline CDR1 reads SGHTA; CDR2 reads FQGTGA. Unmatched junction bases numbered 10, after V lost 1 base and J lost 3 bases. The CDR3 spans 18 residues. The CDR3 bases are TGTGCCAGCAGCTTAAGTCCACCGGGACAGGGGCAGACAGATACGCAGTATTTT. It translates to CASSLSPPGQGQTDTQYF. Drawing the rest from reference TRBV7-3 and TRBJ2-3, the complete variable domain is GAGVSQTPSNKVTEKGKYVELRCDPISGHTALYWYRQSLGQGPEFLIYFQGTGAADDSGLPNDRFFAVRPEGSVSTLKIQRTERGDSAVYLCASSLSPPGQGQTDTQYFGPGTRLTVL.

This clonotype was detected only a few times. V usage is TRBV28 and J usage is TRBJ2-5; D unclear. Germline CDR1 reads MDHEN; CDR2 reads SYDVKM. The CDR3 covers 13 residues. V shed 9 bases and J shed 7 bases, with 18 bases lying between them. This chain's CDR3 is CASSPLPRGTQYF. The CDR3 DNA sequence: TGTGCCAGTTCCCCCCTCCCTCGTGGGACCCAGTACTTC.

The V gene is TRBV3-1, the J gene TRBJ2-1; 11 nucleotides align to TRBD2. The CDR3 length is 17 residues. Looked up from germline, CDR1 is LGHDT and CDR2 is YNNKEL (reference sequence). J gave up 12 bases and V 8 bases, and 21 bases lay outside the gene matches. CDR3 sequence reads: CASADLIAGGNRDGQFF. The DNA of the CDR3 is TGTGCCAGCGCTGACCTAATAGCGGGAGGGAATCGGGATGGGCAGTTCTTC.

The chain is built from TRBV28 and TRBJ2-2; 7 bases map to TRBD2. CDR3 length equals 14 residues. The junction had 4 bases not matched to a gene; V was cut back by 7 bases and J by 2 bases. Germline-derived CDR1 and CDR2 are MDHEN and SYDVKM. The CDR3 nucleotides are TGTGCCAGCATCCAAGCGGGAAACACCGGGGAGCTGTTTTTT. Its translation: CASIQAGNTGELFF.

This chain uses TRBV4-3 with TRBJ2-1, with 8 bases matching TRBD1. Gene TRBJ2-7 matches the end of the DNA better, so the J call may be wrong. This CDR3 spans 18 amino acids. Germline V CDR1 and CDR2: LGHNA, YSLEER. The CDR3 DNA follows: TGCGCCAGCAGCCAAGATCTTCTCTTTCAGGGGGCTGTCGAAGAGCAGTACTTC. Translating gives CASSQDLLFQGAVEEQYF.

The chain has TRBV7-3 and TRBJ2-3, with D possibly matching TRBD1 (5 bases). CDR1 is SGHTA and CDR2 is FQGTGA in the germline V gene. With 4 bases removed from V and 0 bases from J, the gap between germline ends came to 8 bases. The CDR3 is 14 amino acids. This chain's CDR3 is CASSSQGSTDTQYF. In DNA form, the CDR3 reads TGTGCCAGCAGCTCGCAGGGAAGCACAGATACGCAGTATTTT.

This clonotype was observed a few times. V and J are TRBV7-9 and TRBJ2-7, with D unresolved. Between the trimmed V and J ends, which lost 4 bases and 6 bases, there was a span of 13 bases. The V gene's germline CDR1 is SEHNR and CDR2 FQNEAQ (reference sequence). The CDR3 spans 13 residues. For the CDR3, the DNA is TGTGCCAGCAGCTCCCAGGCCCAGAGCGAGCAGTACTTC. It encodes CASSSQAQSEQYF.

This clonotype was detected only a few times. The rearrangement joins TRBV20-1 to TRBJ2-1; D is unclear. Between the trimmed V and J ends, which lost 2 bases and 2 bases, there was a span of 10 bases. The CDR3 is made up of 14 amino acids. The germline V gene encodes CDR1 DFQATT and CDR2 SNEGSKA (reference sequence). Here the CDR3 DNA reads TGCAGTGCTAGATTCCCACCGGCCTACAATGAGCAGTTCTTC. The encoded protein is CSARFPPAYNEQFF.

In DNA form, the CDR3 reads TGCGCCAGCAGTCCCACGACAGGGGGCAACGAGGGCTACACCTTC. The encoded protein is CASSPTTGGNEGYTF. This chain connects TRBV5-1 to TRBJ1-2; 10 nucleotides agree with TRBD1. The CDR3 is made up of 15 amino acids. V trimming: 5 bases; J trimming: 8 bases; junction bases outside the gene matches: 12. Germline V gene sequence: CDR1 SGHRS, CDR2 YFSETQ.

The chain carries TRBV4-1 and TRBJ2-6; 8 bases map to TRBD1. CDR3 length: 19 amino acids. CDR1 is MGHRA, CDR2 YSYEKL, per germline. Trimming removed 0 bases from V and 0 bases from J; junction bases left unmatched: 7. As DNA, the CDR3 is TGCGCCAGCAGCCAAGATCACGGACAGGGAGCCTCTGGGGCCAACGTCCTGACTTTC. Protein product: CASSQDHGQGASGANVLTF.

The sample holds a few counts of this clonotype. The chain couples TRBV29-1 to TRBJ2-1; a possible D gene is TRBD1 (6 bases). CDR1 and CDR2 from the germline V gene are SQVTM and ANQGSEA. This CDR3 contains 16 residues. Trimming removed 1 base at V and 1 base at J, with 14 bases between. The CDR3 DNA follows: TGCAGCGTTGAAGGCAGACAGGCGATTTCCTACAATGAGCAGTTCTTC. Residues: CSVEGRQAISYNEQFF.

This clonotype was counted only a few times. This rearrangement joins TRBV27 to TRBJ2-3, with D tentatively TRBD2 (5 bases). Trimming shortened V by 0 bases and J by 1 base, and 11 bases separated the two germline ends. CDR1 MNHEY and CDR2 SMNVEV come from the germline V gene (reference sequence). The CDR3 extends over 16 amino acids. The CDR3 bases are TGTGCCAGCAGTTTATCTGCTGGAGGAGGCACAGATACGCAGTATTTT. It yields the protein CASSLSAGGGTDTQYF.